These T cell receptor beta chains were read from a single sample in a study of T cell changes during pregnancy in multiple sclerosis. Measured with immunoSEQ multiplex PCR; TCRdb has only the in-frame clones, and not every one. This table holds tens of thousands of clones, more than 70% found once. The source material was CD4+ T cells from peripheral blood mononuclear cells, sampled in the first trimester of pregnancy. These receptors all stem from a female donor with multiple sclerosis, enrolled in a pregnancy study. CDR3s include the opening cysteine and the closing phenylalanine or tryptophan. Fields, in order: V gene, D gene, CDR3 length, clone size, J gene, CDR3 DNA, CDR3 protein. The D gene is left open where the match is weak. Clone size is shown for a subset of rows, as once, few, many or a class of expanded clone.

TRBV5-1,TRBD2,16,.,TRBJ2-7,TGCGCCAGCAGCTTGGAGGTTGCGGGACTAACCTACGAGCAGTACTTC,CASSLEVAGLTYEQYF
TRBV2,TRBD2,15,.,TRBJ2-1,TGTGCCAGCCGAACTCTAGCGGGAGTGGGAAATGAGCAGTTCTTC,CASRTLAGVGNEQFF
TRBV7-6,TRBD1,15,.,TRBJ1-6,TGTGCCAGCAGCTTAGGGACAGGGGATGGATCACCCCTCCACTTT,CASSLGTGDGSPLHF
TRBV7-8,TRBD1,15,.,TRBJ1-5,TGTGCCAGCAGCTTAGCGGGACAGTCGAATCAGCCCCAGCATTTT,CASSLAGQSNQPQHF
TRBV5-1,.,16,.,TRBJ2-3,TGCGCCAGCAGCAATACCGGGACTCCAAGGACAGATACGCAGTATTTT,CASSNTGTPRTDTQYF
TRBV5-1,.,14,.,TRBJ2-7,TGCGCCAGCAGCCCGGAGGTGACCTCCTACGAGCAGTACTTC,CASSPEVTSYEQYF
TRBV7-3,.,17,.,TRBJ2-1,TGTGCCAGCAGCTTAACGGGGCAGGTCACGTCCTACAATGAGCAGTTCTTC,CASSLTGQVTSYNEQFF
TRBV6-6,.,10,.,TRBJ2-5,TGTGCCAGCGGCGGAGAGACCCAGTACTTC,CASGGETQYF
TRBV5-4,TRBD1,13,.,TRBJ1-2,TGTGCCAGCAGCTTCGGGACAGGGGGAGGCTACACCTTC,CASSFGTGGGYTF
TRBV6-6,.,14,.,TRBJ1-1,TGTGCCAGCAGCGGGGGAGCGGTGAACACTGAAGCTTTCTTT,CASSGGAVNTEAFF
TRBV27,.,12,few,TRBJ1-2,TGTGCCAGCAGTTCGGGGGTCTATGGCTACACCTTC,CASSSGVYGYTF
TRBV9,.,15,.,TRBJ1-3,TGTGCCAGCAGCGTAGATTGGAGCTCTGGAAACACCATATATTTT,CASSVDWSSGNTIYF
TRBV9,TRBD2,18,.,TRBJ2-3,TGTGCCAGCAGCGTAGATTTGACTAGCGGGGGGTTCACAGATACGCAGTATTTT,CASSVDLTSGGFTDTQYF
TRBV7-9,TRBD2,15,.,TRBJ2-5,TGTGCCAGCAGCATCCGACCTAGCGGCCAAGAGACCCAGTACTTC,CASSIRPSGQETQYF
TRBV9,TRBD2,16,.,TRBJ2-7,TGTGCCAGCAGCGTAGGGAACCTAGCGGGGACCTACGAGCAGTACTTC,CASSVGNLAGTYEQYF
TRBV13,TRBD2,15,.,TRBJ2-3,TGTGCCAGCAGCCCACTAGCGGGAGTGACAGATACGCAGTATTTT,CASSPLAGVTDTQYF
TRBV4-1,.,15,.,TRBJ2-5,TGCGCCAGCAGCCAATTAAGCGGTGCCCAAGAGACCCAGTACTTC,CASSQLSGAQETQYF
TRBV27,.,16,.,TRBJ2-2,TGTGCCAGCAGTCCCCGGGGAGCCGCGAACACCGGGGAGCTGTTTTTT,CASSPRGAANTGELFF
TRBV7-6,TRBD2,17,.,TRBJ2-7,TGTGCCAGCAGCTTCGGGGCCCGGGGGGGGCCCTCCTACGAGCAGTACTTC,CASSFGARGGPSYEQYF
TRBV5-1,TRBD2,17,.,TRBJ2-3,TGCGCCAGCAGCTTGGGGCCACTAGCGGGGGTCACAGATACGCAGTATTTT,CASSLGPLAGVTDTQYF
TRBV9,.,12,few,TRBJ1-1,TGTGCCAGCAGCGTATCGTACACTGAAGCTTTCTTT,CASSVSYTEAFF
TRBV28,TRBD1,14,few,TRBJ2-7,TGTGCCAGCAGACAGGGGGGCGGGAACTACGAGCAGTACTTC,CASRQGGGNYEQYF
TRBV27,.,13,.,TRBJ2-7,TGTGCCACCCGGAGAGCGACCGCTACCGAGCAGTACTTC,CATRRATATEQYF
TRBV18,.,13,.,TRBJ2-5,TGTGCCAGCTCATCGTCCCGCCAAGAGACCCAGTACTTC,CASSSSRQETQYF
TRBV6-6,TRBD1,14,.,TRBJ1-1,TGTGCCAGCACCACAGGGGGAGGGAGGGCTGAAGCTTTCTTT,CASTTGGGRAEAFF
TRBV7-2,.,14,.,TRBJ1-3,TGTGCCAGCAGCAAGAGATCGACAGGAAACACCATATATTTT,CASSKRSTGNTIYF
TRBV10-3,.,10,.,TRBJ1-4,TGTGCCATAGGGGAAGAAAAACTGTTTTTT,CAIGEEKLFF
TRBV5-1,.,13,.,TRBJ2-7,TGCGCCAGCAGCCCTTTCGGGTCCTACGAGCAGTACTTC,CASSPFGSYEQYF
TRBV28,TRBD1,14,.,TRBJ1-5,TGTGCCAGCAGGGCACAGGGGGTGGGGCAGCCCCAGCATTTT,CASRAQGVGQPQHF
TRBV10-3,.,15,.,TRBJ1-3,TGTGCCATCAGTGAGGCAGGAGGCTCTGGAAACACCATATATTTT,CAISEAGGSGNTIYF
TRBV2,TRBD2,16,once,TRBJ2-5,TGTGCCAGCAGTGTTGGCGGGAGGGCATCTGGTGAGACCCAGTACTTC,CASSVGGRASGETQYF
TRBV11-2,.,14,.,TRBJ1-6,TGTGCCAGCAGCCCTGAGAGCGTCAATTCACCCCTCCACTTT,CASSPESVNSPLHF
TRBV5-4,.,13,.,TRBJ1-4,TGTGCCAGCAGCTTGGCCTTTAATGAAAAACTGTTTTTT,CASSLAFNEKLFF
TRBV27,TRBD2,15,.,TRBJ2-1,TGTGCCAGCATTAAGTGGGGGACTAGCGGGATCGAGCAGTTCTTC,CASIKWGTSGIEQFF
TRBV28,TRBD2,16,.,TRBJ2-1,TGTGCCAGCAGTCCGACCGGGACTACGGGGGTGGGGAAGCAGTTCTTC,CASSPTGTTGVGKQFF
TRBV18,.,13,.,TRBJ2-5,TGTGCCAGCTCCCGGCAGGGCAGGGAGACCCAGTACTTC,CASSRQGRETQYF
TRBV27,.,16,once,TRBJ1-2,TGTGCCAGCAGTAGGCGGGTGGGGTCGTCTAACTATGGCTACACCTTC,CASSRRVGSSNYGYTF
TRBV30,.,15,.,TRBJ2-5,TGTGCCTGGAGTCTCTCTGCAAATAGTGTGAAGACCCAGTACTTC,CAWSLSANSVKTQYF
TRBV21-1,.,19,.,TRBJ1-2,TGTGCCAGCAGCAAATCCCCCGGGGAGGCAGCCTGTTCACTCTATGGCTACACCTTC,CASSKSPGEAACSLYGYTF
TRBV27,.,17,.,TRBJ2-6,TGTGCCAGCAGTTTTCTCCCGGTAATCTCTGGGGCCAACGTCCTGACTTTC,CASSFLPVISGANVLTF
TRBV7-6,TRBD1,15,.,TRBJ2-2,TGTGCCAGCAGGCCCGGGACAGGGCGCACCGGGGAGCTGTTTTTT,CASRPGTGRTGELFF
TRBV30,TRBD1,13,.,TRBJ2-5,TGTGCCTTAGACAGGGGAATCCAAGAGACCCAGTACTTC,CALDRGIQETQYF
TRBV7-7,.,15,.,TRBJ2-7,TGTGCCAGCAGCTTAGTCGCGGGTCCTTCCTACGAGCAGTACTTC,CASSLVAGPSYEQYF
TRBV2,.,13,.,TRBJ1-1,TGTGCCAGCAGTGTTGTACAGGACACTGAAGCTTTCTTT,CASSVVQDTEAFF
TRBV5-7,.,16,.,TRBJ1-1,TGTGCCAGCAGCTTGAATGTCGGGGGGTTCAACACTGAAGCTTTCTTT,CASSLNVGGFNTEAFF
TRBV6-6,.,15,.,TRBJ1-3,TGTGCCAGCAGTCCCGGGACAACCTCTGGAAACACCATATATTTT,CASSPGTTSGNTIYF
TRBV6-5,TRBD1,14,.,TRBJ2-7,TGTGCCAGCAGTTACGGAACAGGGGGGTACGAGCAGTACTTC,CASSYGTGGYEQYF
TRBV28,.,16,.,TRBJ2-3,TGTGCCAGCAGTATTGAGGGGGGAGGGCCGCCAGATACGCAGTATTTT,CASSIEGGGPPDTQYF
TRBV9,TRBD1,16,.,TRBJ2-3,TGTGCCAGCAGCGCGGAGTCCGGGACAGTCACAGATACGCAGTATTTT,CASSAESGTVTDTQYF
TRBV10-3,.,15,.,TRBJ1-1,TGTGCCATCAGTGAGTCAGGGGGTCTGAACACTGAAGCTTTCTTT,CAISESGGLNTEAFF
TRBV5-6,.,15,.,TRBJ2-5,TGTGCCAGCAGCTCCGCGGGTGGACGACAAGAGACCCAGTACTTC,CASSSAGGRQETQYF